This T cell receptor (beta chain) was documented in a study of blood T cell repertoires in COVID-19. Study at large: Samples taken during acute and convalescent COVID-19 were collected in the United States, Italy and Spain. T cells, B-cell-depleted T cells, or PBMCs provided the cDNA or gDNA that served as material.

Authors' processing steps: Counts of nucleated cells, estimated from reference gene primer amplification, were obtained. Clones were sequenced by immunoSEQ multiplex PCR, and TCRdb holds only the in-frame ones, with some missing. V, J and clone size are taken as reported in that table, and D and trimming were inferred from the DNA itself. The table lists roughly 260,000 clones, roughly 87% of them singletons, with 2% to 3% in the top ten. J lost 6 bases, V lost 2 bases, and 3 bases had no gene match. CDR3 length: 15 amino acids. Germline V CDR1 and CDR2: MNHEY, SVGAGI. Everyone who took part was roughly 18 to 89 years old, and they came from 20 to 25 US areas.

Sequencing input: PBMCs or T cells enriched from blood (not recorded which). This chain uses TRBV6-5 with TRBJ1-4; 10 bases are shared with TRBD1. The clonotype was recovered from a woman aged 25 to 39 with acute COVID-19. In DNA, the CDR3 is TGTGCCAGCAGTTACGTCGGACAGGGGGATGAAAAACTGTTTTTT. This translates into CASSYVGQGDEKLFF.